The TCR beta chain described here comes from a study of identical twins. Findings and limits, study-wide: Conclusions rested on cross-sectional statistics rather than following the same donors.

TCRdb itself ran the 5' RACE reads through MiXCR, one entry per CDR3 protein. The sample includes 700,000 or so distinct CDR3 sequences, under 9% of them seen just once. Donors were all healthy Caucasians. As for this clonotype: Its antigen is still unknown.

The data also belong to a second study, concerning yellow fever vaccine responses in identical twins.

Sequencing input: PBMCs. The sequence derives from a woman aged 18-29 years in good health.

The CDR3 spells CAISGEPHPKYF. The CDR3 DNA sequence: TGTGCCATCAGTGGAGAACCCCATCCCAAGTACTTC. The V call is TRBV10-3, the J call TRBJ2-7, with D unclear. The CDR3 spans 12 residues. With 4 bases removed from V and 11 bases from J, the gap between germline ends came to 15 bases. Germline V CDR1 and CDR2: ENHRY, SYGVKD.